These T cell receptor beta chains were read from a single sample in a study of T cell responses to AZD1222 COVID-19 vaccine. The method was immunoSEQ multiplex PCR; TCRdb's version includes in-frame clones alone and lacks a portion of them. The profile covers around 210,000 clones, with around 94% appearing a single time and about 1.5% taken by the ten largest. Here the sequenced sample was peripheral blood, taken 28 days after the second dose of the MenACWY control vaccine. These receptors all stem from an adult who received the MenACWY meningococcal vaccine as a control. The CDR3 runs from the conserved cysteine through the conserved F or W.

V,J,CDR3
TRBV7-9,TRBJ1-3,CASSLVGISVNTIYF
TRBV28,TRBJ1-5,CASSPTGVSRQPQHF
TRBV19,TRBJ1-2,CASSIDLYGYTF
TRBV24-1,TRBJ2-2,CATSDLTGTSGRYTGELFF
TRBV2,TRBJ2-7,CASRVTGARAYEQYF
TRBV30,TRBJ2-1,CAWSPGTSKRGFF
TRBV19,TRBJ1-2,CASSKRQAYGYTF
TRBV7-2,TRBJ2-6,CASSLVGSGANVLTF
TRBV6-5,TRBJ2-3,CASSYYLATDTQYF
TRBV3-1/TRBV3-2,TRBJ1-2,CASSRSGTIYGYTF
TRBV11-2,TRBJ2-7,CASSLPTGSSYEQYF
TRBV7-2,TRBJ2-7,CASSLPGAGYEQYF
TRBV10-3,TRBJ1-5,CAISRNSNQPQHF
TRBV7-7,TRBJ2-1,CASSLTSGAYNEQFF
TRBV24-1,TRBJ2-2,CATSEPYTGELFF
TRBV7-2,TRBJ1-4,CASSLTGGSLEKLFF
TRBV3-1/TRBV3-2,TRBJ2-1,CASSPVLAGGYNEQFF
TRBV7-9,TRBJ1-5,CASSSGQYSNQPQHF
TRBV29-1,TRBJ2-1,CSGGSSYNEQFF
TRBV3-1/TRBV3-2,TRBJ1-1,CASSHGTGKGEAFF
TRBV9,TRBJ1-3,CASSVDLRDTIYF
TRBV5-4,TRBJ2-7,CASSFGRGEQYF
TRBV3-1/TRBV3-2,TRBJ2-5,CASSHRALETQYF
TRBV5-1,TRBJ2-7,CASSSDGGPPEQYF
TRBV4-1,TRBJ1-5,CASSQWDGSNQPQHF
TRBV6-5,TRBJ2-7,CASRGGQSEQYF
TRBV29-1,TRBJ1-1,CSVEPDRETEAFF
TRBV29-1,TRBJ2-1,CSDMSWTGHNEQFF
TRBV14,TRBJ1-1,CASRQDVATEAFF
TRBV12-5,TRBJ1-1,CASGSLTGEAFF
TRBV5-1,TRBJ1-5,CASSLQGALNQPQHF
TRBV6-2/TRBV6-3,TRBJ1-6,CASSRYPGRDSPLHF
TRBV28,TRBJ1-1,CASTEWEGAAFF